One and the same sample provided the 20 T cell receptor beta chains below, sequenced in a study of blood T cell repertoires in COVID-19. Measured with immunoSEQ multiplex PCR; TCRdb has only the in-frame clones, and not every one. The sample lists roughly 70,000 clones; around 90% were seen once. The sample comprised peripheral blood. These receptor sequences come from a human donor in a cohort sampled during active COVID-19.

The rearrangement joins TRBV19 to TRBJ1-1; the D gene is possibly TRBD1 (6 bases). There are 14 residues in the CDR3. Trimming left V 1 base short and J 6 bases short, with 12 bases between. Germline V gene sequence: CDR1 LNHDA, CDR2 SQIVND (reference sequence). CDR3 in amino acids: CASSIGSGASEAFF. CDR3 DNA: TGTGCCAGTAGTATAGGCTCAGGGGCCTCTGAAGCTTTCTTT.

The V call is TRBV5-5, the J call TRBJ1-4; the match to TRBD1 covers 9 bases. CDR1 and CDR2 (germline): SGHKS, YYEKEE (reference sequence). V lost 4 bases to trimming and J lost 5 bases; unmatched junction nucleotides: 9. The CDR3 runs to 16 residues. The CDR3 region is CASSGYGQGKNEKLFF. For the CDR3, the DNA is TGTGCCAGCAGCGGATACGGACAGGGGAAGAATGAAAAACTGTTTTTT.

The chain uses TRBV4-1 and TRBJ2-1; TRBD2 aligns across 7 bases. Trimming at V came to 2 bases and at J to 8 bases, leaving 3 bases not matched to a gene. This CDR3 region has 13 residues. Germline values: CDR1 MGHRA, CDR2 YSYEKL. The CDR3 spells CASSQMGGDEQFF. CDR3 sequence (DNA): TGCGCCAGCAGCCAAATGGGGGGGGATGAGCAGTTCTTC.

V gene TRBV30 combines with J gene TRBJ1-3; 9 positions match TRBD1. The CDR3 sequence is 14 residues long. The germline CDR1 and CDR2 sequences are GTSNPN and SVGIG (reference sequence). The V segment lost 8 bases and the J segment 0 bases; nucleotides outside the gene matches: 5. Here the CDR3 reads CASGQGNSGNTIYF. In nucleotides, the CDR3 is TGTGCCAGCGGACAGGGGAACTCTGGAAACACCATATATTTT.

This chain uses TRBV2 with TRBJ2-3; no clear D. Trimming shortened V by 6 bases and J by 1 base, and 14 bases separated the two germline ends. This CDR3 has 15 residues. In germline, CDR1 is SNHLY, CDR2 FYNNEI. The CDR3, as DNA: TGTGCCAGCAGCGTACAGCCACCTGGCACAGATACGCAGTATTTT. This codes for CASSVQPPGTDTQYF.

The chain carries TRBV6-1 and TRBJ1-2; 11 positions agree with TRBD1. This CDR3 region has 14 residues. CDR1 and CDR2 (germline): MNHNS, SASEGT. V lost 2 bases, J lost 6 bases, and 2 bases stayed unmatched. This CDR3 is CASSELGQGDGYTF. For the CDR3, the DNA is TGTGCCAGCAGTGAACTGGGACAGGGGGATGGCTACACCTTC.

The chain recombines TRBV19 with TRBJ1-2, with D unclear. V lost 3 bases, J lost 3 bases, and 8 bases lay in between. This CDR3 spans 13 amino acids. In germline, CDR1 is LNHDA, CDR2 SQIVND (reference sequence). The CDR3 region is CASSIQVHYGYTF. CDR3 DNA: TGTGCCAGTAGTATCCAGGTCCACTATGGCTACACCTTC.

This rearrangement joins TRBV6-4 to TRBJ2-3; the match to TRBD2 covers 7 bases. The CDR3 length is 14 residues. Per the germline V gene, CDR1 is MRHNA and CDR2 is SNTAGT. V shed 0 bases, J shed 3 bases, and the junction held 0 bases outside the gene matches. CDR3 loop: CASSDSRETDTQYF. Here the CDR3 DNA reads TGTGCCAGCAGTGACTCGCGGGAGACAGATACGCAGTATTTT.

This chain links TRBV6-5 with TRBJ2-6; D remains unclear. The germline V gene encodes CDR1 MNHEY and CDR2 SVGAGI. The V gene lost 4 bases and the J gene lost 0 bases, with 4 bases spanning the gap. The CDR3 runs 14 residues. The DNA for the CDR3 is TGTGCCAGCAGTTCCGTCTCTGGGGCCAACGTCCTGACTTTC. Amino acids: CASSSVSGANVLTF.

The chain couples TRBV5-4 to TRBJ1-1; D unresolved. Trimming cost V 0 bases and J 1 base, with 4 bases left between them. Looked up from germline, CDR1 is SGHNT and CDR2 is YYREEE (reference sequence). The CDR3 runs to 13 residues. The CDR3 loop is CASSLGGNTEAFF. As DNA, the CDR3 is TGTGCCAGCAGCTTGGGCGGGAACACTGAAGCTTTCTTT.

The genes are TRBV5-4 and TRBJ2-3; TRBD2 agrees at 9 bases. Germline V lookup: CDR1 SGHNT, CDR2 YYREEE (reference sequence). The CDR3 is made up of 15 amino acids. J gave up 0 bases and V 1 base, and 0 bases lay outside the gene matches. CDR3 sequence: CASSLTSGSTDTQYF. CDR3 nucleotide sequence: TGTGCCAGCAGCTTGACTAGCGGGAGCACAGATACGCAGTATTTT.

V usage is TRBV27 and J usage is TRBJ1-6; a possible D gene is TRBD1 (6 bases). Looked up from germline, CDR1 is MNHEY and CDR2 is SMNVEV (reference sequence). The CDR3 length is 14 residues. V was shortened by 6 bases and J by 7 bases, with 13 bases between the two germline ends. The DNA of the CDR3 is TGTGCCAGCAGGTGGACAGCGGCAAATTCACCCCTCCACTTT. Translating it yields CASRWTAANSPLHF.

V is TRBV10-3 and J is TRBJ2-5; 9 bases match TRBD1. The germline V gene has CDR1 ENHRY and CDR2 SYGVKD. V gave up 6 bases and J gave up 3 bases; unmatched junction bases: 2. The CDR3 has 13 residues. CDR3 residues: CAISRQGEETQYF. The CDR3 DNA is TGTGCCATCAGCAGACAGGGGGAAGAGACCCAGTACTTC.

CDR3 region: CASSLDRGSGGYTF. The CDR3 region has the DNA TGTGCCAGCAGCTTAGATAGGGGATCTGGGGGCTACACCTTC. V gene TRBV11-2 combines with J gene TRBJ1-2; D is perhaps TRBD1 (5 bases). Trimming shortened V by 0 bases and J by 8 bases, and 13 bases separated the two germline ends. The germline gives CDR1 SGHAT, CDR2 FQNNGV. This CDR3 spans 14 amino acids.

This chain connects TRBV11-2 to TRBJ2-7; 9 bases are shared with TRBD1. This CDR3 is 13 amino acids long. Trimming at V came to 5 bases and at J to 6 bases, leaving 5 bases not matched to a gene. Germline-derived CDR1 and CDR2 are SGHAT and FQNNGV. The CDR3: CASSPGQGLEQYF. DNA for the CDR3: TGTGCCAGCAGCCCGGGACAGGGACTCGAGCAGTACTTC.

This clone turned up a few times. This rearrangement joins TRBV10-3 to TRBJ1-4, with TRBD1 matching 8 bases. V dropped 4 bases and J dropped 7; count of bases not matched to a gene: 11. From germline, CDR1 is ENHRY and CDR2 SYGVKD. There are 16 residues in the CDR3. Written as DNA, the CDR3 is TGTGCCATCAGTGGACCCCCAGGGGGCGGGAGTGAAAAACTGTTTTTT. It encodes CAISGPPGGGSEKLFF.

This chain links TRBV28 with TRBJ2-1; 7 positions agree with TRBD1. CDR1 is MDHEN and CDR2 is SYDVKM in the germline V gene. CDR3 length: 15 residues. The ends lost 4 bases at V and 0 bases at J; junction bases unmatched: 3. The CDR3 sequence: CASSYRDSSYNEQFF. The CDR3 region has the DNA TGTGCCAGCAGTTACCGGGACAGCTCCTACAATGAGCAGTTCTTC.

This chain joins TRBV19 and TRBJ2-1; 7 bases agree with TRBD2. Germline V gene data show CDR1 as LNHDA and CDR2 as SQIVND (reference sequence). V was clipped by 9 bases and J by 8 bases; unmatched bases: 7. This CDR3 has 12 amino acids. The CDR3 here is CASMNRGDEQFF. CDR3 DNA sequence: TGTGCCAGCATGAATCGGGGGGATGAGCAGTTCTTC. Full variable domain (remainder filled in from reference TRBV19 and TRBJ2-1): DGGITQSPKYLFRKEGQNVTLSCEQNLNHDAMYWYRQDPGQGLRLIYYSQIVNDFQKGDIAEGYSVSREKKESFPLTVTSAQKNPTAFYLCASMNRGDEQFFGPGTRLTVL.

This chain connects TRBV19 to TRBJ2-1; TRBD2 matches 10 bases. The CDR3 covers 17 residues. The V gene end was trimmed by 4 bases and the J gene end by 0 bases; junction bases not matched to a gene: 6. Germline lookup yields CDR1 LNHDA and CDR2 SQIVND (reference sequence). The CDR3 region is CASSTRTSGRSYNEQFF. The CDR3 nucleotides are TGTGCCAGTAGTACCCGGACTAGCGGCCGCTCCTACAATGAGCAGTTCTTC.

The chain links TRBV5-8 to TRBJ1-6; tentatively, D is TRBD1 (5 bases). The germline V gene has CDR1 SGHTS and CDR2 YDEGEE. The CDR3 consists of 16 residues. The V end lost 1 base, the J end lost 6 bases, and 14 bases lay between the germline ends. CDR3 nucleotide sequence: TGTGCCAGCAGCTTGTTGGAGGGGCCGATTAATTCACCCCTCCACTTT. Its translation: CASSLLEGPINSPLHF.